The 8 T cell receptor beta chains below come from one sample, sequenced in a study of cytomegalovirus exposure and HLA in healthy donors. The PCR ran on 60 Vbeta and 13 Jbeta primers. Using immunoSEQ multiplex PCR, the repertoire was profiled, and TCRdb retains in-frame clones only, with some absent. This repertoire shows 180,000 or so clones, about 75% found once; its top ten account for around 8.3%. The specimen sequenced was PBMCs. These receptors were taken from a woman aged 40 to 50 in good health and CMV-seropositive.

The DNA for the CDR3 is TGTGCCAGCAGCCGCCTTGGACAGATGAGCACAGATACGCAGTATTTT. Its translation: CASSRLGQMSTDTQYF. The chain joins TRBV7-3 to TRBJ2-3; tentative D call: TRBD1 (6 bases). The V end lost 5 bases, the J end lost 0 bases, and 15 bases lay between the germline ends. The CDR3 consists of 16 residues. CDR1 is SGHTA and CDR2 is FQGTGA in the germline V gene.

This clone was detected a few times. This chain connects TRBV6-5 to TRBJ1-5; D not resolved. Looked up from germline, CDR1 is MNHEY and CDR2 is SVGAGI. The CDR3 length is 15 residues. Trimming removed 0 bases at V and 3 bases at J, with 9 bases between. CDR3 sequence: CASSYSTGNNQPQHF. CDR3 DNA sequence: TGTGCCAGCAGTTACTCGACGGGGAACAATCAGCCCCAGCATTTT.

V and J are TRBV6-6 and TRBJ2-7; weak D call: TRBD1 (6 bases). Germline CDR1 and CDR2: MNHNY and SVGAGI (reference sequence). V lost 8 bases and J 7 bases, leaving 24 bases between the germline ends. The CDR3 length is 15 residues. CDR3 DNA: TGTGCCAGCTGGACCCCCGAGGCAGGGGAGCGGGAGCAGTACTTC. Translating it yields CASWTPEAGEREQYF.

The rearrangement joins TRBV28 to TRBJ1-2; D may be TRBD1 (6 bases). This CDR3 comprises 16 residues. Germline CDR1 is MDHEN and CDR2 is SYDVKM. V dropped 5 bases and J dropped 2 bases, with 18 bases sitting between them. CDR3 in amino acids: CASSLTGQRGNYGYTF. The CDR3 DNA sequence: TGTGCCAGCAGTCTGACCGGACAGAGGGGGAACTATGGCTACACCTTC.

The rearrangement uses TRBV27 and TRBJ1-1; TRBD1 aligns across 11 bases. Germline CDR1 reads MNHEY; CDR2 reads SMNVEV (reference sequence). CDR3 length: 16 residues. J was trimmed by 2 bases and V by 5 bases; bases with no gene match: 7. The CDR3 region has the DNA TGTGCCAGCAGTCTAGGACAGGGGGCGATAAACACTGAAGCTTTCTTT. Its protein product is CASSLGQGAINTEAFF.

This clone was detected a few times. The V call is TRBV7-3, the J call TRBJ1-2, with TRBD1 identical over 12 bases. The V segment lost 2 bases and the J segment 7 bases; nucleotides outside the gene matches: 2. This CDR3 has 14 residues. Per germline, CDR1 SGHTA and CDR2 FQGTGA. The DNA of the CDR3 is TGTGCCAGCAGCTTAGGGACAGGGGGCTGTGGCTACACCTTC. Protein product: CASSLGTGGCGYTF.

The chain couples TRBV5-1 to TRBJ2-7; possibly TRBD2 for D (7 bases). V lost 7 bases to trimming and J lost 2 bases, with 13 bases between them. Germline V gives CDR1 SGHRS, CDR2 YFSETQ. The CDR3 consists of 13 residues. The CDR3 nucleotides read TGCGCCAGCGCGGGGGACATCCCCTACGAGCAGTACTTC. It is translated as CASAGDIPYEQYF.

The chain's CDR3 is CASSTSGGTTNEKLFF. The DNA for the CDR3 is TGTGCCAGCAGTACCAGCGGAGGAACAACTAATGAAAAACTGTTTTTT. V usage is TRBV9 and J usage is TRBJ1-4; the D is unclear. There are 16 residues in the CDR3. Trimming left V 5 bases short and J 0 bases short, with 14 bases between. Per germline, CDR1 SGDLS and CDR2 YYNGEE.